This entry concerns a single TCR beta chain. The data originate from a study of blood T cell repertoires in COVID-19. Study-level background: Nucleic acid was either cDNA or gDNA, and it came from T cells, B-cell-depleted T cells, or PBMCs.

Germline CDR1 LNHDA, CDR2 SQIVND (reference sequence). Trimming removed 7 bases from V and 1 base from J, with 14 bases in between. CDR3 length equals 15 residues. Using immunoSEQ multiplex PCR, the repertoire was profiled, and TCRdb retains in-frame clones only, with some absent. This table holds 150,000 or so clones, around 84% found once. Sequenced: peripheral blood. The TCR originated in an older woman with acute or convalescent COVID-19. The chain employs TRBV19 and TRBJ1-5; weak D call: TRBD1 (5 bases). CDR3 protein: CASKGQGRSNQPQHF. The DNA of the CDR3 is TGTGCCAGTAAGGGGCAGGGTCGAAGCAATCAGCCCCAGCATTTT.